This T cell receptor (beta chain) stems from a study of identical twins. Regarding the study as a whole: There was more out-of-frame TCR alpha sharing in monozygotic twins than models estimated. Analyses based on zero insertions could be partly confounded by invariant MAIT and iNKT cells.

The CDR3 length is 15 residues. The junction had 8 bases not matched to a gene; V was cut back by 6 bases and J by 3 bases. Germline CDR1 DFQATT, CDR2 SNEGSKA (reference sequence). MiXCR, run by TCRdb on the 5' RACE reads, gives a single entry per CDR3 protein. The sample consists of about 280,000 distinct CDR3 sequences, 8% to 9% of them appearing once. This clonotype was observed many times. As yet, its antigen is unknown. The data were also submitted as part of a second study, on yellow fever vaccine responses in identical twins.

The source of this sequence is a woman under 30 in good health. The sequenced sample was memory (CD45RO+) T cells sorted from blood. This rearrangement joins TRBV20-1 to TRBJ2-1; TRBD1 aligns across 10 bases. The CDR3 bases are TGCAGTGCCGGGGGACAGGGGTTTCTCTACAATGAGCAGTTCTTC. Its protein product is CSAGGQGFLYNEQFF.